This T cell receptor (beta chain) was sequenced during a study of spatial heterogeneity in lung cancer. Study findings and constraints: Mutation counts in tumors were tracked by counts of expanded intratumoral alpha and beta TCRs. Ubiquitous and regional expanded TCR counts tracked ubiquitous and regional nonsynonymous mutations, respectively.

Germline V lookup: CDR1 DFQATT, CDR2 SNEGSKA (reference sequence). CDR3 length: 13 amino acids. V was clipped by 3 bases and J by 5 bases; unmatched bases: 0. This clonotype was recorded a few times. What it binds is not known. TCRdb independently ran MiXCR on the 5' RACE reads; one entry per CDR3 protein. The repertoire consists of 13,000 or so distinct CDR3 sequences, with around 3.1% occurring once and the leading ten covering 17%. Described time point: sample taken at primary tumor resection. Unsorted samples of tumor, nontumor lung or frozen PBMC had their whole RNA sequenced. The chain employs TRBV20-1 and TRBJ1-6; the match to TRBD1 covers 8 bases. The sequence derives from a male donor with early-stage non-small cell lung cancer. The specimen was lung tumor tissue, collected at surgery. Here the CDR3 DNA reads TGCAGTGCTAGGGACAGGGATAATTCACCCCTCCACTTT. The encoded protein is CSARDRDNSPLHF.